The following is a TCR beta chain sequence with its context. Antigen: not known. The data belong to a study of cytomegalovirus exposure and HLA in healthy donors. Study-level findings and limits: TCR beta chains numbering roughly 150 were designated cytomegalovirus-associated.

The primer mix had 60 Vbeta and 13 Jbeta primers. The table came from immunoSEQ multiplex PCR; TCRdb's copy has only in-frame clones and leaves some out. The sample contains hundreds of thousands of clones, almost 85% of which appear only once. Regarding donors, all were healthy bone marrow donors. Material for sequencing was PBMCs. The sequence was obtained from a woman aged 35 to 49 in good health and CMV-seronegative.

The CDR3 here is CASGSGLQGADEQFF. The CDR3, as DNA: TGTGCTAGTGGTTCCGGACTACAGGGGGCGGATGAGCAGTTCTTC. The genes are TRBV12-5 and TRBJ2-1; TRBD1 agrees at 9 bases. The CDR3 covers 15 residues. Looked up from germline, CDR1 is LGHNT and CDR2 is FRNRAP. V lost 4 bases, J lost 8 bases, and 9 bases stayed unmatched.